The 29 T cell receptor beta chains presented below share a single source sample, sequenced in a study of cytomegalovirus exposure and HLA in healthy donors. PCR amplification relied on 60 Vbeta primers (plus 13 Jbeta primers). Here immunoSEQ multiplex PCR was the method, and the copy in TCRdb shows in-frame clones only, minus some. The table records about 160,000 clones, around 80% of them present only once. The sample taken for sequencing was PBMCs. These receptors all come from a man between 40 and 49 years old in good health and CMV-seronegative.

V is TRBV9 and J is TRBJ2-2; 14 nucleotides match TRBD2. This CDR3 comprises 18 residues. Germline trimming cut 4 bases from V and 0 bases from J; bases unmatched to any gene: 5. The V gene's germline CDR1 is SGDLS and CDR2 YYNGEE. CDR3 amino acids: CASSLTTSGRANTGELFF. CDR3 in DNA: TGTGCCAGCAGCTTGACGACTAGCGGGAGGGCGAACACCGGGGAGCTGTTTTTT. The full variable domain, its missing parts supplied by reference TRBV9 and TRBJ2-2, is DSGVTQTPKHLITATGQRVTLRCSPRSGDLSVYWYQQSLDQGLQFLIQYYNGEERAKGNILERFSAQQFPDLHSELNLSSLELGDSALYFCASSLTTSGRANTGELFFGEGSRLTVL.

The chain carries TRBV7-8 and TRBJ1-6, with TRBD1 as a possible D gene (6 bases). Trimming left V 0 bases short and J 15 bases short, with 12 bases between. CDR3 length equals 13 residues. Germline lookup yields CDR1 SGHVS and CDR2 FQNEAQ. CDR3 sequence: CASSLAPQGSLHF. The CDR3, as DNA: TGTGCCAGCAGCTTAGCCCCTCAGGGGAGCCTCCACTTT.

The chain couples TRBV5-6 to TRBJ2-1; D is unclear. This CDR3 has 12 amino acids. Germline lookup yields CDR1 SGHDT and CDR2 YYEEEE. V gave up 0 bases and J gave up 5 bases, with 3 bases separating them. DNA of the CDR3: TGTGCCAGCAGCTTGGCCGACAATGAGCAGTTCTTC. This sequence encodes CASSLADNEQFF. Drawing the rest from reference TRBV5-6 and TRBJ2-1, the complete variable domain is DAGVTQSPTHLIKTRGQQVTLRCSPKSGHDTVSWYQQALGQGPQFIFQYYEEEERQRGNFPDRFSGHQFPNYSSELNVNALLLGDSALYLCASSLADNEQFFGPGTRLTVL.

The chain recombines TRBV28 with TRBJ2-7, with 9 bases aligning to TRBD2. V shed 8 bases, J shed 2 bases, and the junction held 1 base outside the gene matches. CDR3 length equals 12 residues. The germline gives CDR1 MDHEN, CDR2 SYDVKM. The DNA for the CDR3 is TGTGCCAGCCGACTAGCGGCCTACGAGCAGTACTTC. Translated, it gives CASRLAAYEQYF.

The chain employs TRBV19 and TRBJ2-1; TRBD2 matches 7 bases. Germline CDR1 is LNHDA and CDR2 is SQIVND (reference sequence). V trimming: 1 base; J trimming: 4 bases; junction bases outside the gene matches: 4. The CDR3 sequence is 15 residues long. The CDR3: CASSIAASGYNEQFF. In DNA, the CDR3 is TGTGCCAGTAGTATAGCTGCTAGCGGATACAATGAGCAGTTCTTC. The full variable domain, completed using reference TRBV19 and TRBJ2-1, is DGGITQSPKYLFRKEGQNVTLSCEQNLNHDAMYWYRQDPGQGLRLIYYSQIVNDFQKGDIAEGYSVSREKKESFPLTVTSAQKNPTAFYLCASSIAASGYNEQFFGPGTRLTVL.

This clone was counted between two and nine times. The rearrangement links TRBV29-1 to TRBJ1-5; a weak D match, TRBD1 (6 bases). Trimming stripped 4 bases from V and 4 bases from J, with 14 bases between. Germline assignment: CDR1 SQVTM and CDR2 ANQGSEA. The CDR3 length is 14 residues. The CDR3 spells CSVAFSGENQPQHF. CDR3 nucleotides: TGCAGCGTTGCCTTCTCAGGGGAAAATCAGCCCCAGCATTTT.

The chain recombines TRBV28 with TRBJ1-4; TRBD1 matches at 10 bases. This CDR3 spans 16 amino acids. J gave up 7 bases and V 4 bases, and 9 bases lay outside the gene matches. Germline V gene sequence: CDR1 MDHEN, CDR2 SYDVKM. CDR3 protein: CASSSSGTGEFEKLFF. CDR3 nucleotides: TGTGCCAGCAGTTCTTCCGGGACAGGGGAGTTTGAAAAACTGTTTTTT.

This clone was detected once. The chain uses TRBV29-1 and TRBJ2-7, with 11 positions matching TRBD1. The CDR3 loop spans 14 amino acids. Germline trimming cut 4 bases from V and 4 bases from J; bases unmatched to any gene: 6. Per the germline V gene, CDR1 is SQVTM and CDR2 is ANQGSEA. The CDR3 nucleotides read TGCAGCGTTGTAAGGGACAGGGGGATTTACGAGCAGTACTTC. Residues: CSVVRDRGIYEQYF.

This rearrangement joins TRBV18 to TRBJ2-2; D unresolved. The CDR3 spans 16 residues. CDR1 and CDR2 (germline): KGHSH, LQKENI. Trimming removed 3 bases from V and 3 bases from J, with 14 bases in between. CDR3 sequence (DNA): TGTGCCAGCTCACCGAGCAGGTTGAAGTACACCGGGGAGCTGTTTTTT. This gives the protein CASSPSRLKYTGELFF.

The chain is built from TRBV30 and TRBJ2-7; perhaps TRBD2 as D (6 bases). Trimming removed 2 bases from V and 3 bases from J, with 11 bases in between. Germline V lookup: CDR1 GTSNPN, CDR2 SVGIG (reference sequence). CDR3 length equals 13 residues. The CDR3 reads CAWSSGPGYEQYF. As DNA, the CDR3 is TGTGCCTGGAGTAGCGGGCCCGGCTACGAGCAGTACTTC.

J is TRBJ1-1 and V is TRBV28; 7 bases agree with TRBD1. V lost 3 bases to trimming and J lost 0 bases; unmatched junction nucleotides: 10. The CDR3 spans 17 residues. The germline V gene has CDR1 MDHEN and CDR2 SYDVKM. CDR3 coding DNA: TGTGCCAGCAGTTTGGGGATCACGACAGGGATGAACACTGAAGCTTTCTTT. This translates into CASSLGITTGMNTEAFF.

The J gene is TRBJ2-7, the V gene TRBV30; 10 bases match TRBD1. CDR1 GTSNPN and CDR2 SVGIG come from the germline V gene (reference sequence). This CDR3 contains 16 residues. J was trimmed by 6 bases and V by 2 bases; bases with no gene match: 13. CDR3 sequence (DNA): TGTGCCTGGAGTAAGGGGGGACAGGGGCTTTATTTCGAGCAGTACTTC. Its protein product is CAWSKGGQGLYFEQYF.

Details on this clone: The junction does not match germline at one end; this may be a read error. The rearrangement joins TRBV5-4 to TRBJ2-6, with 9 bases that match TRBD1. This CDR3 spans 17 amino acids. The germline gives CDR1 SGHNT, CDR2 YYREEE (reference sequence). The CDR3 bases are TGTGCCAGCAGCCGGATACAGGGGGCGCTCGGGGCCAACGGCCTGACTTTC. Its protein is CASSRIQGALGANGLTF.

This clone came up once. This rearrangement joins TRBV28 to TRBJ1-4; 10 positions agree with TRBD1. The V and J ends lost 3 bases and 7 bases, in that order; junction bases with no gene match: 5. This CDR3 spans 15 amino acids. From germline, CDR1 is MDHEN and CDR2 SYDVKM. CDR3 region: CASSLMGTGVEKLFF. The CDR3 bases are TGTGCCAGCAGTTTGATGGGGACAGGGGTTGAAAAACTGTTTTTT.

The gene calls are TRBV27 and TRBJ2-2; D perhaps matches TRBD2 (6 bases). This CDR3 contains 13 residues. Germline lookup yields CDR1 MNHEY and CDR2 SMNVEV (reference sequence). Trimming took off 8 bases at V and 1 base at J, with 8 bases between the two ends. The CDR3 sequence: CASSGLNTGELFF. CDR3 nucleotide sequence: TGTGCCAGCTCGGGACTGAACACCGGGGAGCTGTTTTTT.

The chain couples TRBV5-4 to TRBJ2-5; 8 nucleotides match TRBD1. This CDR3 comprises 15 residues. Germline CDR1 reads SGHNT; CDR2 reads YYREEE (reference sequence). With 5 bases clipped from V and 4 bases from J, the junction kept 10 bases outside the gene matches. The CDR3 DNA reads as TGTGCCAGCAGTTCGATGACAGGGGTAGGAGAGACCCAGTACTTC. Translated: CASSSMTGVGETQYF.

The genes are TRBV20-1 and TRBJ2-7; 10 bases match TRBD2. The CDR3 has 11 residues. V shed 7 bases, J shed 7 bases, and the junction held 4 bases outside the gene matches. Germline CDR1 reads DFQATT; CDR2 reads SNEGSKA (reference sequence). CDR3 in amino acids: CSVRAGGEQYF. The CDR3 DNA sequence: TGCAGTGTAAGAGCGGGGGGGGAGCAGTACTTC.

V usage is TRBV5-6 and J usage is TRBJ2-5, with unresolved D. Germline CDR1 is SGHDT and CDR2 is YYEEEE. The CDR3 contains 15 residues. V lost 0 bases, J lost 2 bases, and 11 bases lay in between. The CDR3 spells CASSLVAQLQETQYF. CDR3 coding DNA: TGTGCCAGCAGCTTGGTTGCACAGCTTCAAGAGACCCAGTACTTC.

The chain employs TRBV28 and TRBJ2-7; possibly TRBD1 for D (6 bases). V shed 2 bases and J shed 3 bases, with 14 bases lying between them. Germline assignment: CDR1 MDHEN and CDR2 SYDVKM. This CDR3 has 15 residues. In nucleotides, the CDR3 is TGTGCCAGCAGTTTAAACCCAGGGGCGAGCTACGAGCAGTACTTC. Translating it yields CASSLNPGASYEQYF.

V usage is TRBV28 and J usage is TRBJ1-2; D not certain. This CDR3 spans 13 amino acids. Trimming removed 3 bases from V and 8 bases from J, with 13 bases in between. Germline V gene data show CDR1 as MDHEN and CDR2 as SYDVKM. CDR3 DNA sequence: TGTGCCAGCAGTTTCTCGTTTTGGCGGGGCTACACCTTC. It yields the protein CASSFSFWRGYTF.

The chain links TRBV7-6 to TRBJ2-5, with 7 bases that match TRBD1. Germline V gene data show CDR1 as SGHVS and CDR2 as FNYEAQ. This CDR3 is built from 15 residues. V was pared by 2 bases and J by 4 bases, with 7 bases of the junction left unmatched. CDR3 loop: CASSLYSQGRETQYF. Written as DNA, the CDR3 is TGTGCCAGCAGCTTATATTCACAGGGGAGAGAGACCCAGTACTTC.

The rearrangement links TRBV6-1 to TRBJ1-6; a weak D match, TRBD1 (5 bases). Germline V gives CDR1 MNHNS, CDR2 SASEGT. CDR3 size: 15 residues. Trimming pared 7 bases from V and 5 bases from J, leaving 15 bases between. This chain's CDR3 is CASTNRGVNNSPLHF. In DNA form, the CDR3 reads TGTGCCAGCACAAACCGGGGGGTGAATAATTCACCCCTCCACTTT.

The CDR3 sequence: CAVGKLATDTQYF. The DNA for the CDR3 is TGTGCCGTGGGTAAGCTAGCGACAGATACGCAGTATTTT. The chain carries TRBV28 and TRBJ2-3, with TRBD2 as a possible D gene (6 bases). CDR3 length: 13 residues. Germline lookup yields CDR1 MDHEN and CDR2 SYDVKM. The V and J ends lost 11 bases and 3 bases respectively, with 15 bases between them.

This clone was detected only once. This chain uses TRBV28 with TRBJ2-7; D possibly corresponds to TRBD1 (5 bases). Germline V gene sequence: CDR1 MDHEN, CDR2 SYDVKM. The CDR3 sequence is 14 residues long. V lost 8 bases, J lost 1 base, and 15 bases lay in between. Written as DNA, the CDR3 is TGTGCCAGCTTTTCAGGGTTGGGGTCCTACGAGCAGTACTTC. Its translation is CASFSGLGSYEQYF.

J is TRBJ2-7 and V is TRBV30, with a weak D call TRBD2 (5 bases). V lost 3 bases and J 6 bases, leaving 27 bases between the germline ends. CDR3 size: 17 residues. Germline V gene sequence: CDR1 GTSNPN, CDR2 SVGIG (reference sequence). CDR3 sequence (DNA): TGTGCCTGGAGGGCCAACCCCCCAGAGGCACTAGAAGGCGAGCAGTACTTC. Translating gives CAWRANPPEALEGEQYF.

The gene calls are TRBV5-4 and TRBJ2-1; 11 nucleotides line up with TRBD2. Trimming at V came to 4 bases and at J to 10 bases, leaving 7 bases not matched to a gene. The CDR3 is 14 residues long. The germline gives CDR1 SGHNT, CDR2 YYREEE (reference sequence). CDR3 nucleotide sequence: TGTGCCAGCAGCCCCTTTCTAGCGGGAGGAGAGCAGTTCTTC. Residues: CASSPFLAGGEQFF.

The chain combines TRBV4-2 with TRBJ1-1; TRBD1 matches 8 bases. Germline V gene data show CDR1 as LGHNA and CDR2 as YNFKEQ. The CDR3 contains 15 residues. The V and J ends lost 3 bases and 0 bases, in that order; junction bases with no gene match: 3. The CDR3 bases are TGTGCCAGCAGCCAGGGGGACAGGATGAACACTGAAGCTTTCTTT. It yields the protein CASSQGDRMNTEAFF.

The V and J genes are TRBV5-1 and TRBJ2-7, with 10 bases fitting TRBD1. This CDR3 contains 14 residues. V was clipped by 3 bases and J by 9 bases; unmatched bases: 9. From germline, CDR1 is SGHRS and CDR2 YFSETQ. The CDR3 is CASSWDRGEFVQYF. CDR3 bases: TGCGCCAGCAGCTGGGACAGGGGTGAGTTTGTGCAGTACTTC.

This sequence joins TRBV2 and TRBJ2-7; D is possibly TRBD2 (5 bases). The CDR3 has 14 residues. Trimming pared 6 bases from V and 0 bases from J, leaving 12 bases between. CDR1 SNHLY and CDR2 FYNNEI come from the germline V gene. Here the CDR3 reads CASSVDGLSYEQYF. In nucleotides, the CDR3 is TGTGCCAGCAGCGTGGACGGACTCTCCTACGAGCAGTACTTC.